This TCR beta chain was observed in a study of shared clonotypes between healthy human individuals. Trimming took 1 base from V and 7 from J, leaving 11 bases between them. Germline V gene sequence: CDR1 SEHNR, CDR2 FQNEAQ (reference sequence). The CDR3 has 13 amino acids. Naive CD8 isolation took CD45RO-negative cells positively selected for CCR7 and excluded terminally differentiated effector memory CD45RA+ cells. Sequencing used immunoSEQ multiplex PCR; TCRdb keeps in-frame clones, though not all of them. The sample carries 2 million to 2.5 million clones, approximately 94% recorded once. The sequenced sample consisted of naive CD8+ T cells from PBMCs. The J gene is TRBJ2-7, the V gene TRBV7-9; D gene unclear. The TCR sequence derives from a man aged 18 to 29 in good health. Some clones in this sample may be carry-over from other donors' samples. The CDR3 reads CASSLGGQLEQYF. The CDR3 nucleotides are TGTGCCAGCAGCTTAGGAGGCCAGTTGGAGCAGTACTTC.